This T cell receptor beta chain was profiled in a study of cytomegalovirus exposure and HLA in healthy donors. Study-wide results and limits: In vitro experiments confirmed that a few CMV-associated chains were specific for CMV antigens. Within the data, a cluster of highly shared sequence variants was likely a sequencing artifact. Later on, an analysis showed TCR association rates differing by HLA locus, with DRB1 the most and HLA-C the fewest.

In the case of this clone: Its specificity is unknown.

PCR employed 60 Vbeta and 13 Jbeta primers. Repertoires were generated with immunoSEQ multiplex PCR, while TCRdb's copy carries only in-frame clones and drops some. The sample lists about 150,000 clones, 77% occurring once. CDR3 length: 13 residues. Germline CDR1 SQVTM, CDR2 ANQGSEA. V dropped 7 bases and J dropped 4; count of bases not matched to a gene: 5. This chain links TRBV29-1 with TRBJ2-2; 8 bases map to TRBD1. The sequence was obtained from a woman aged 25 to 39 in good health and CMV-seronegative. The sequenced sample consisted of PBMCs. CDR3 sequence (DNA): TGCAGCGCCGACAGGGGCGGCACCGGGGAGCTGTTTTTT. Its translation is CSADRGGTGELFF.